The rows below give T cell receptor beta chains drawn from one sample of a study of patients and donors after allogeneic stem cell transplantation. A single record per CDR3 protein comes from TCRdb applying MiXCR to the RT-PCR reads. The sample has about 230,000 distinct CDR3 sequences; about 14% are singletons. Input material: blood, either unsorted or a sorted T cell fraction (not recorded which). These receptors all come from a human donor who was either an allogeneic HSCT recipient or a stem cell or donor lymphocyte infusion donor (not recorded which). It is not recorded whose cells these are; they may come from a transplant donor. The CDR3 runs from the conserved cysteine through the conserved F or W. The D gene is left open where the match is weak. Size is stated for part of the rows, as once, few or many counts, or as a class when the clone is expanded.

d_gene,abundance,j_gene,v_gene,CDR3aa,CDR3nt
NA,NA,TRBJ2-5,TRBV29-1,CSVEWGGETQYF,TGCAGCGTTGAATGGGGGGGCGAGACCCAGTACTTC
NA,few,TRBJ2-7,TRBV7-9,CASSLNPGLSEQYF,TGTGCCAGCAGCTTAAACCCGGGTCTGAGCGAGCAGTACTTC
NA,NA,TRBJ1-6,TRBV19,CASSPRQNSPLHF,TGTGCCAGTAGTCCCCGACAGAATTCACCCCTCCACTTT
NA,NA,TRBJ2-7,TRBV7-2,CASSRAGLRYEQYF,TGTGCCAGCAGCCGAGCGGGCCTGAGATACGAGCAGTACTTC
NA,few,TRBJ2-7,TRBV19,CASSIGPGNGYEQYF,TGTGCCAGTAGTATAGGACCCGGAAATGGGTACGAGCAGTACTTC
NA,NA,TRBJ1-1,TRBV27,CASSLGFGAEAFF,TGTGCCAGCAGTTTAGGGTTCGGAGCCGAAGCTTTCTTT
NA,NA,TRBJ1-2,TRBV7-9,CASSVGGRYGYTF,TGTGCCAGCAGCGTCGGGGGGCGTTATGGCTACACCTTC
NA,few,TRBJ2-5,TRBV6-1,CASSRGQSGQETQYF,TGTGCCAGCAGTCGGGGCCAGTCGGGGCAAGAGACCCAGTACTTC
NA,few,TRBJ1-2,TRBV7-8,CASSLRKDPFYGYTF,TGTGCCAGCAGCTTGCGTAAGGACCCTTTCTATGGCTACACCTTC
TRBD2,many,TRBJ2-7,TRBV5-1,CASSSGGLYEQYF,TGCGCCAGCAGCAGCGGGGGTCTCTACGAGCAGTACTTC
NA,few,TRBJ1-6,TRBV10-3,CAIRNDSPNSPLHF,TGTGCCATCAGGAACGACAGCCCGAATTCACCCCTCCACTTT
NA,NA,TRBJ2-5,TRBV7-2,CASSRGVQGQMETQYF,TGTGCCAGCAGCAGGGGAGTACAGGGACAAATGGAGACCCAGTACTTC
TRBD1,few,TRBJ2-2,TRBV4-3,CASSPTGANTGELFF,TGCGCCAGCAGCCCGACAGGGGCTAACACCGGGGAGCTGTTTTTT
TRBD2,NA,TRBJ2-1,TRBV5-1,CASSLAYGAGESYNEQFF,TGCGCCAGCAGCTTGGCCTACGGAGCGGGGGAGTCCTACAATGAGCAGTTCTTC
TRBD1,NA,TRBJ1-1,TRBV6-4,CASSDLAGGGTEAFF,TGTGCCAGCAGTGACTTGGCAGGGGGGGGCACTGAAGCTTTCTTT
NA,NA,TRBJ2-5,TRBV12-3/TRBV12-4,CASRKGKLIETQYF,TGTGCCAGCAGAAAAGGGAAGCTGATCGAGACCCAGTACTTC
TRBD1,NA,TRBJ1-2,TRBV12-3/TRBV12-4,CASSLQGGAYGYTF,TGTGCCAGCAGCTTACAGGGGGGAGCCTATGGCTACACCTTC
TRBD1,once,TRBJ2-1,TRBV20-1,CSAETGQDYNEQFF,TGCAGTGCTGAGACAGGGCAGGATTACAATGAGCAGTTCTTC
TRBD1,once,TRBJ1-5,TRBV30,CAWSKGQTNQPQHF,TGTGCCTGGAGTAAGGGACAGACGAATCAGCCCCAGCATTTT
NA,NA,TRBJ1-1,TRBV2,CASSEMENTEAFF,TGTGCCAGCAGTGAGATGGAGAACACTGAAGCTTTCTTT
NA,NA,TRBJ2-5,TRBV4-3,CASSQGQGGSETQYF,TGCGCCAGCAGCCAAGGACAGGGAGGTTCGGAGACCCAGTACTTC
NA,few,TRBJ2-1,TRBV27,CASELGDTGGFF,TGTGCCAGCGAGTTGGGGGACACCGGCGGGTTCTTC
TRBD1,few,TRBJ2-5,TRBV7-2,CASSLGGTGEETQYF,TGTGCCAGCAGCTTAGGGGGGACAGGGGAAGAGACCCAGTACTTC
TRBD1,many,TRBJ1-2,TRBV27,CASSTGQGVGYTF,TGTGCCAGCAGCACTGGGCAGGGGGTGGGCTACACCTTC
TRBD1,many,TRBJ1-1,TRBV12-3/TRBV12-4,CASSRGQEVNTEAFF,TGTGCCAGCAGTCGAGGACAGGAGGTGAACACTGAAGCTTTCTTT
NA,few,TRBJ2-1,TRBV12-3/TRBV12-4,CATTPDNEQFF,TGTGCAACCACACCCGATAATGAGCAGTTCTTC
TRBD2,NA,TRBJ2-1,TRBV7-9,CASSLVRLAGAYNEQFF,TGTGCCAGCAGCTTAGTAAGACTAGCGGGGGCCTACAATGAGCAGTTCTTC
TRBD2,NA,TRBJ2-7,TRBV30,CAWIQLAGSGEQYF,TGTGCCTGGATACAACTAGCGGGTAGTGGCGAGCAGTACTTC
NA,few,TRBJ1-6,TRBV6-1,CASMTPGVNSPLHF,TGTGCCAGCATGACTCCAGGGGTTAATTCACCCCTCCACTTT
NA,many,TRBJ2-5,TRBV20-1,CSARELGALRTQYF,TGCAGTGCTAGAGAACTTGGCGCCCTTCGGACCCAGTACTTC
NA,NA,TRBJ2-1,TRBV4-1,CASSQIDLITYNEQFF,TGCGCCAGCAGCCAAATTGACTTAATAACCTACAATGAGCAGTTCTTC
NA,NA,TRBJ2-3,TRBV6-1,CASSDGLDYYYTDTQYF,TGTGCCAGCAGTGATGGATTAGACTACTACTACACAGATACGCAGTATTTT
NA,few,TRBJ2-3,TRBV10-3,CAISEPIPTGKRTDTQYF,TGTGCCATCAGTGAGCCTATCCCCACAGGGAAACGCACAGATACGCAGTATTTT
NA,NA,TRBJ1-2,TRBV30,CAWGGQLNYGYTF,TGTGCCTGGGGCGGGCAGCTTAACTATGGCTACACCTTC
NA,once,TRBJ1-1,TRBV20-1,CSASRTANTEAFF,TGCAGTGCTTCCCGGACGGCGAACACTGAAGCTTTCTTT
NA,few,TRBJ2-1,TRBV7-3,CASGVYNEQFF,TGTGCCAGCGGGGTGTACAATGAGCAGTTCTTC